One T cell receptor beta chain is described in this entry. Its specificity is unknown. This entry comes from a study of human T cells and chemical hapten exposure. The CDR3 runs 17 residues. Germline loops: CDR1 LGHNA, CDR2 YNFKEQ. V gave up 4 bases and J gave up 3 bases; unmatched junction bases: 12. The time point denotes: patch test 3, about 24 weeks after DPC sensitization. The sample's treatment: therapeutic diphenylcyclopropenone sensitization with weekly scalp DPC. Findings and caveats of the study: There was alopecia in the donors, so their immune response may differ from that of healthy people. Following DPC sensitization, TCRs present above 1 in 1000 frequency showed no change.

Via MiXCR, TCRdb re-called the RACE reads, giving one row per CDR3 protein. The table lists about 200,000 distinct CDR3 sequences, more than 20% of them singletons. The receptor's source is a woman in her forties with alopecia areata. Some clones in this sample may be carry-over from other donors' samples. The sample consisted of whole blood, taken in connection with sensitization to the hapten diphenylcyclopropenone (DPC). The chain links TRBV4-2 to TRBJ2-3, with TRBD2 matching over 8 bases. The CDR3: CASSPLGSGSRTDTQYF. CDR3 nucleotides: TGTGCCAGCAGCCCCCTAGGGAGCGGGAGTAGAACAGATACGCAGTATTTT.